Listed here is a single T cell receptor (beta chain). What this receptor recognizes is not known. No base quality values were provided; no much bigger clone lies one nucleotide off. The data were obtained in a study of blood T cell repertoires in COVID-19 (dated by TCRdb to 2018 to 2020). Regarding the study in general: Samples covering the acute and convalescent phases of COVID-19 were provided by collaborators in the United States, Italy and Spain. The material from the prospective study consisted of cDNA or gDNA derived from T cells, B-cell-depleted T cells, or PBMCs. Subjects who had been exposed to COVID-19, were actively infected with it, or had recovered from it provided the deeply sampled blood TCRbeta repertoires that made up the dataset. The repertoires were released in a freely available public database intended as a resource for research on the immune response to SARS-CoV-2. Samples came from the ongoing ImmuneRACE study (first 160 participants) plus 1,254 subjects from 6 global collaborators. Sample metadata almost always included a de-identified subject ID, COVID-19 status, age in years and sex. Where available, HLA class I and class II types were taken from metadata supplied by the sample provider and were not determined by assay-based typing. The investigation overall reported the following: The quantity of clinical and demographic metadata differed by source and by participant and was supplied without curation.

From the cysteine up to the phenylalanine, the CDR3 has a length of 15 residues. Only CDR3 DNA remains: 45 bases, in frame from the first base. The germline V gene sets CDR1 to MNHEY and CDR2 to SVGEGT. The junction carries 14 bases between V and J, which are trimmed by 5 bases and 4 bases respectively. TCRbeta CDR3 regions were amplified from genomic DNA using the immunoSEQ Assay, a bias-controlled multiplex PCR. Concerning the study's data processing: The number of nucleated cells in each sample was estimated from the amplification of reference gene primers within the assay. To quantify the absolute abundance of each unique TCRbeta CDR3 rearrangement, sequence reads were collapsed and filtered. For each sample, productive Simpson clonality was calculated as the square root of Simpson's diversity index over productive rearrangements. In its TCRdb copy, this immuneACCESS table keeps in-frame sequences only and misses some clones. Where compared with another copy, unresolved V genes explain less than half of these, and the others have no known cause. Clonal size and the V and J genes are those of that table, whereas D and trimming came from the DNA. This sample has around 48,000 clones in its table, and around nine tenths of those were observed once. The ten top clones hold about a sixth of the sample.

Collaborating institutions collected whole blood in K2EDTA tubes following their own protocols. For TCRbeta analysis, collaborators shipped samples in one of three forms: frozen whole blood, isolated PBMCs, or DNA extracted from either of those sample types. This clonotype was obtained from a man aged 55 to 70 with active or convalescent COVID-19. This chain joins TRBV6-2 or TRBV6-3 to TRBJ2-2; TRBD2 is a weak D gene call, 6 bases matching. The sequenced sample consisted of peripheral blood. CDR3 reads: CASSTVGRFTGELFF. The DNA reads TGTGCCAGCAGTACGGTCGGGAGATTCACCGGGGAGCTGTTTTTT.